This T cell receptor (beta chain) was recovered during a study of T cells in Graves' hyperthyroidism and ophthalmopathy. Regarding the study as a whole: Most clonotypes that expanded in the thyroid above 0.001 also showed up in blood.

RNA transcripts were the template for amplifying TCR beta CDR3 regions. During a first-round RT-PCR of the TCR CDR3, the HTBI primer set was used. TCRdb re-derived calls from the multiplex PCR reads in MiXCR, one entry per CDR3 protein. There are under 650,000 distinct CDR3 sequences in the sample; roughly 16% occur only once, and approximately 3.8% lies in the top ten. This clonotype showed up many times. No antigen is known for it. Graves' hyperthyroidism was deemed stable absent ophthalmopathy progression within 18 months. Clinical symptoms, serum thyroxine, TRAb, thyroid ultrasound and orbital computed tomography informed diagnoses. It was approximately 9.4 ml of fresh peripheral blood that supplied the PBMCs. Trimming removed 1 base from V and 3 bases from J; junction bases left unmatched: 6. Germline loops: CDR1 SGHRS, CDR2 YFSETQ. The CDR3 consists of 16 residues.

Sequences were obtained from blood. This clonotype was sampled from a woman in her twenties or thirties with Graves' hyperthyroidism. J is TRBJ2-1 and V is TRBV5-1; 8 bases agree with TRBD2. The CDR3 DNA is TGCGCCAGCAGCTTGCGAGCGGGAGCGGTCTACAATGAGCAGTTCTTC. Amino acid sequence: CASSLRAGAVYNEQFF.